This TCR beta chain was sequenced in a study of identifying expanded T cells in peripheral blood. Study findings and constraints: Over two and four weeks, about 17 and 20 clones changed, versus approximately 1.1 between replicates.

This clone appeared a single time. Its antigen is not identified. Sequencing used immunoSEQ multiplex PCR; TCRdb keeps in-frame clones, though not all of them. The repertoire consists of some 120,000 clones, with roughly 80% occurring once and the leading ten covering 3% to 4%. V dropped 5 bases and J dropped 3 bases, with 11 bases sitting between them. The CDR3 is made up of 14 amino acids. Per germline, CDR1 LNHDA and CDR2 SQIVND (reference sequence). Material: blood. V usage is TRBV19 and J usage is TRBJ1-5, with D possibly matching TRBD1 (5 bases). This sequence was found in a person aged 18 to 75 in good health. This CDR3 is CASSPPRDNQPQHF. The CDR3 nucleotides read TGTGCCAGTAGTCCCCCCAGGGACAATCAGCCCCAGCATTTT.